This T cell receptor beta chain was profiled in a study of blood T cells in healthy people across ages. Study-wide results and limits: Roughly linear age-related decline in beta diversity appeared, significant by age approximately 40.

Germline V gene data show CDR1 as SGHTA and CDR2 as FQGNSA. Deletions cut 1 base from V and 7 bases from J, with 16 bases between. This CDR3 contains 15 residues. With respect to this clonotype: Its antigen remains unknown.

Combining a sample-barcoded 5' primer with a J-beta primer mix, a second PCR ran for 7 to 11 cycles. TCRdb used MiXCR to reprocess the 5' RACE reads, holding one entry per CDR3 protein. This table holds 700,000 or so distinct CDR3 sequences, around 38% found once. The sequencing input was blood. This sequence was found in a man aged 80 or over in good health. This chain links TRBV7-2 with TRBJ2-5, with D possibly being TRBD2 (6 bases). This CDR3 is CASSLEVLAAGTQYF. CDR3 nucleotide sequence: TGTGCCAGCAGCTTAGAGGTTTTAGCGGCTGGGACCCAGTACTTC.